This T cell receptor (beta chain) was captured in a study of cytomegalovirus exposure and HLA in healthy donors. The repertoire was sequenced with immunoSEQ multiplex PCR; TCRdb's copy has only in-frame clones and lacks some. Among tens of thousands of clones, about 93% were seen once, and the ten largest hold under 2%. Study-level results: The listing of 150 to 200 TCR beta chains classed them as cytomegalovirus-associated.

The V and J ends lost 2 bases and 8 bases, in that order; junction bases with no gene match: 14. The CDR3 sequence is 17 residues long. Germline CDR1 and CDR2: LGHNA and YNFKEQ. The donors were part of the validation cohort of over a hundred subjects. That cohort was separate from the first cohort, which comprised under 700 subjects. Concerning this clone: Its target is not known.

The specimen was PBMCs. The chain joins TRBV4-2 to TRBJ1-1; 10 nucleotides match TRBD1. The receptor was isolated from a woman aged 18-29 years in good health and CMV-seropositive. In nucleotides, the CDR3 is TGTGCCAGCAGCCAAACTACACCGGGACAGGGGCATTCCGAAGCTTTCTTT. It encodes CASSQTTPGQGHSEAFF.